Shown below are 15 T cell receptor beta chains from a single sample sequenced in a study of shared clonotypes between healthy human individuals. Assay used: immunoSEQ multiplex PCR; TCRdb lists only in-frame clones, some missing. The sample consists of roughly 2.2 million clones, more than 80% of them appearing once. Material: naive CD4+ T cells from PBMCs. Subset in this sample: CD45RA+ positively selected. These receptors all come from a man between 18 and 29 years old in good health. Some clones in this sample may be carry-over from other donors' samples.

The chain links TRBV5-5 to TRBJ1-1; 10 positions agree with TRBD1. The CDR3 runs 15 residues. V lost 0 bases, J lost 8 bases, and 7 bases stayed unmatched. The germline V gene encodes CDR1 SGHKS and CDR2 YYEKEE (reference sequence). This CDR3 reads CASSLEIGQGVEAFF. CDR3 in DNA: TGTGCCAGCAGCTTGGAGATCGGACAGGGGGTGGAAGCTTTCTTT.

V usage is TRBV7-9 and J usage is TRBJ1-2, with 12 positions matching TRBD1. Germline assignment: CDR1 SEHNR and CDR2 FQNEAQ (reference sequence). The CDR3 is made up of 15 amino acids. V gave up 2 bases and J gave up 8 bases; unmatched junction bases: 6. CDR3: CASSLTGQGAKGYTF. DNA of the CDR3: TGTGCCAGCAGCTTAACGGGACAGGGGGCTAAGGGCTACACCTTC.

The V call is TRBV5-1, the J call TRBJ2-3, with D unresolved. V lost 4 bases and J 0 bases, leaving 9 bases between the germline ends. Germline lookup yields CDR1 SGHRS and CDR2 YFSETQ. The CDR3 sequence is 14 residues long. DNA for the CDR3: TGCGCCAGCAGCCAGTGGACGAGCACAGATACGCAGTATTTT. It translates to CASSQWTSTDTQYF.

The V call is TRBV30, the J call TRBJ2-7; no clear D. V was cut by 1 base and J by 5 bases, with 12 bases left in between. CDR1 is GTSNPN, CDR2 SVGIG, per germline (reference sequence). The CDR3 extends over 13 amino acids. The CDR3 sequence: CAWSDGITDEQYF. The CDR3 nucleotides are TGTGCCTGGAGTGATGGTATTACGGACGAGCAGTACTTC.

The gene calls are TRBV5-1 and TRBJ2-3, with D unclear. This CDR3 contains 17 residues. Germline-derived CDR1 and CDR2 are SGHRS and YFSETQ. V dropped 1 base and J dropped 0 bases, with 15 bases sitting between them. The DNA of the CDR3 is TGCGCCAGCAGCTTGTCGATAGATCACTCTAGCACAGATACGCAGTATTTT. It yields the protein CASSLSIDHSSTDTQYF.

In this sample, this clone turned up once. Other DNA sequences within the sample encode an identical CDR3. This chain uses TRBV28 with TRBJ2-5; TRBD1 matches 7 bases. The junction had 6 bases not matched to a gene; V was cut back by 6 bases and J by 5 bases. Germline loops: CDR1 MDHEN, CDR2 SYDVKM. The CDR3 covers 13 residues. Written as DNA, the CDR3 is TGTGCCAGCAGCTTACAGGGGCCGGAGACCCAGTACTTC. It encodes CASSLQGPETQYF.

This chain uses TRBV6-1 with TRBJ1-4; no clear D. The V gene lost 10 bases and the J gene lost 0 bases, with 15 bases spanning the gap. The CDR3 is made up of 15 amino acids. The germline CDR1 and CDR2 sequences are MNHNS and SASEGT. The CDR3 coding sequence is TGTGCCATCTCGACGAGGGCAGCAACTAATGAAAAACTGTTTTTT. It encodes CAISTRAATNEKLFF.

The rearrangement joins TRBV7-3 to TRBJ2-3, with D possibly being TRBD2 (5 bases). CDR3 length equals 14 residues. Germline-derived CDR1 and CDR2 are SGHTA and FQGTGA. Deletions cut 2 bases from V and 3 bases from J, with 9 bases between. This chain's CDR3 is CASSLLATTDTQYF. In nucleotides, the CDR3 is TGTGCCAGCAGCTTATTAGCGACGACAGATACGCAGTATTTT.

The chain uses TRBV25-1 and TRBJ2-5, with 8 bases identical to TRBD2. The V gene end was trimmed by 4 bases and the J gene end by 2 bases; junction bases not matched to a gene: 6. The CDR3 length is 15 residues. Germline V gene data show CDR1 as MGHDK and CDR2 as SYGVNS. CDR3 nucleotides: TGTGCCAGCAGTGCGGGAGGGACCCTACAAGAGACCCAGTACTTC. Translating it yields CASSAGGTLQETQYF. The variable domain in full, with the rest retrieved from reference TRBV25-1 and TRBJ2-5, is EADIYQTPRYLVIGTGKKITLECSQTMGHDKMYWYQQDPGMELHLIHYSYGVNSTEKGDLSSESTVSRIRTEHFPLTLESARPSHTSQYLCASSAGGTLQETQYFGPGTRLLVL.

The rearrangement links TRBV29-1 to TRBJ2-1; no clear D. V was cut by 5 bases and J by 6 bases, with 11 bases left in between. This CDR3 spans 12 amino acids. Germline V gene data show CDR1 as SQVTM and CDR2 as ANQGSEA. The CDR3 nucleotides read TGCAGCGTTATCCCAGCGAGCAATGAGCAGTTCTTC. This encodes CSVIPASNEQFF.

The V gene is TRBV4-3, the J gene TRBJ1-2; maybe TRBD1 (5 bases). Trimming took off 1 base at V and 5 bases at J, with 14 bases between the two ends. CDR1 LGHNA and CDR2 YSLEER come from the germline V gene. CDR3 length: 15 residues. CDR3 bases: TGCGCCAGCAGCCAAGCTATCACGGGGGAATATGGCTACACCTTC. Its protein product is CASSQAITGEYGYTF.

The V and J genes are TRBV28 and TRBJ1-5, with TRBD1 matching 8 bases. The CDR3 is made up of 16 amino acids. Losses at the gene ends were 6 bases for V and 2 bases for J; bases not matched to a gene: 9. Per the germline V gene, CDR1 is MDHEN and CDR2 is SYDVKM. The CDR3 region is CASRIPGQGGNQPQHF. The DNA of the CDR3 is TGTGCCAGCAGAATCCCTGGACAGGGAGGCAATCAGCCCCAGCATTTT.

The chain employs TRBV18 and TRBJ1-2; D unresolved. V shed 6 bases and J shed 7 bases, with 15 bases lying between them. The CDR3 loop spans 13 amino acids. CDR1 KGHSH and CDR2 LQKENI come from the germline V gene. CDR3: CASSQSGESGYTF. The CDR3 DNA reads as TGTGCCAGCTCCCAGAGCGGGGAAAGTGGCTACACCTTC.

V and J are TRBV7-7 and TRBJ2-3, with D unresolved. The CDR3 consists of 14 residues. V was clipped by 5 bases and J by 0 bases, with 9 bases between them. CDR1 and CDR2 (germline): SSHAT, FNYEAQ (reference sequence). The CDR3 nucleotides are TGTGCCAGCAGCAAGGCCGGCAGCACAGATACGCAGTATTTT. It translates to CASSKAGSTDTQYF. Combining the CDR3 with reference TRBV7-7 and TRBJ2-3 gives the whole variable domain GAGVSQSPRYKVTKRGQDVTLRCDPISSHATLYWYQQALGQGPEFLTYFNYEAQPDKSGLPSDRFSAERPEGSISTLTIQRTEQRDSAMYRCASSKAGSTDTQYFGPGTRLTVL.

This sequence joins TRBV9 and TRBJ1-4, with D perhaps matching TRBD1 (6 bases). Germline CDR1 and CDR2: SGDLS and YYNGEE. With 0 bases removed from V and 5 bases from J, the gap between germline ends came to 11 bases. The CDR3 sequence is 15 residues long. Here the CDR3 DNA reads TGTGCCAGCAGCGTAGATTCTGGGACAAATGAAAAACTGTTTTTT. Translation gives CASSVDSGTNEKLFF.